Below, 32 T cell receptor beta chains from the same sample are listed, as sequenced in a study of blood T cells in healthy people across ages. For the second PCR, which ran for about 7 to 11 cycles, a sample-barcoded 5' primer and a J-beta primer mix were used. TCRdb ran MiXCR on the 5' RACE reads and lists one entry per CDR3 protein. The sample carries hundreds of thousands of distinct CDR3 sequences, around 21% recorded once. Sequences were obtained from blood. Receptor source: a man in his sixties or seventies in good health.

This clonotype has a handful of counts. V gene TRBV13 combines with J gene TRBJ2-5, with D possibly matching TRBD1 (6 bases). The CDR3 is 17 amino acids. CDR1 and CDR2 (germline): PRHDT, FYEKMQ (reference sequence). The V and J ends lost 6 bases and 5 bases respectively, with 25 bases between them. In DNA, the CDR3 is TGTGCCAGCAGGTTTACAGGGTCCGAAAATTATGGGGAGACCCAGTACTTC. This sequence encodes CASRFTGSENYGETQYF.

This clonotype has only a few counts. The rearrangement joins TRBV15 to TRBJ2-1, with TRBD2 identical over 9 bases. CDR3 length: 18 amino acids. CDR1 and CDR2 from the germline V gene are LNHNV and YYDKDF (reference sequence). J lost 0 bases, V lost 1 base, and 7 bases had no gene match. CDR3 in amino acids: CATSRGRSSGSSYNEQFF. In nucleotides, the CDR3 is TGTGCCACCAGCAGAGGCCGTAGTAGCGGGAGCTCCTACAATGAGCAGTTCTTC.

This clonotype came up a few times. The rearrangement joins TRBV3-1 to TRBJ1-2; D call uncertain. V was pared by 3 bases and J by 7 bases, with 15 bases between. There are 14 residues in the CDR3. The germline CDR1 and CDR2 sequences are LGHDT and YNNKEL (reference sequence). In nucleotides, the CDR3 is TGTGCCAGCAGCCAGAGTGGGGTGGAGGCTGGCTACACCTTC. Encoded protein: CASSQSGVEAGYTF.

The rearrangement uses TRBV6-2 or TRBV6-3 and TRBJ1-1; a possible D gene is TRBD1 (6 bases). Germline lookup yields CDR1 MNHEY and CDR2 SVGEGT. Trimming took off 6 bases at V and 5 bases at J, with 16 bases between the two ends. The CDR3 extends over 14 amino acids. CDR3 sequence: CASSHGGRTTEAFF. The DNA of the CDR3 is TGTGCCAGCAGCCACGGGGGCCGAACAACTGAAGCTTTCTTT.

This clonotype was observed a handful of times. Here the CDR3 reads CASSLAYTSTDTQYF. The CDR3 DNA follows: TGTGCCAGCAGCTTAGCGTACACTAGCACAGATACGCAGTATTTT. V and J are TRBV7-9 and TRBJ2-3; D uncertain. Between the trimmed V and J ends, which lost 0 bases and 0 bases, there was a span of 7 bases. The CDR3 has 15 amino acids. CDR1 and CDR2 from the germline V gene are SEHNR and FQNEAQ (reference sequence).

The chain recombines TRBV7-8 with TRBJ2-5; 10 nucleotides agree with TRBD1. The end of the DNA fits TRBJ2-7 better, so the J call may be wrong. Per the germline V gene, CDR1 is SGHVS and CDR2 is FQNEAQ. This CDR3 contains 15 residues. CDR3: CASSSRDRGGYEQYF. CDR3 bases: TGTGCCAGCAGCTCCCGGGACAGGGGTGGCTACGAGCAGTACTTC.

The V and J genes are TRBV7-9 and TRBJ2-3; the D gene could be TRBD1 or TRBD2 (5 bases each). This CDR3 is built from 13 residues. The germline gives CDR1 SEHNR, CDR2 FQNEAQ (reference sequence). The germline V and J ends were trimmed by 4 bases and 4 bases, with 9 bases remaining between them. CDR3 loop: CASSSKGPDTQYF. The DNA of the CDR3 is TGTGCCAGCAGCTCGAAGGGACCAGATACGCAGTATTTT. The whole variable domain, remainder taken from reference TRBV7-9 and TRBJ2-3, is DTGVSQNPRHKITKRGQNVTFRCDPISEHNRLYWYRQTLGQGPEFLTYFQNEAQLEKSRLLSDRFSAERPKGSFSTLEIQRTEQGDSAMYLCASSSKGPDTQYFGPGTRLTVL.

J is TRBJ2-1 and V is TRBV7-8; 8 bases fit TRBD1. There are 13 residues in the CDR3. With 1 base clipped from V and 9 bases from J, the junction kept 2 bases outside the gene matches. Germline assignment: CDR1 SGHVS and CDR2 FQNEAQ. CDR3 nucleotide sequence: TGTGCCAGCAGCTTAGGACAGGGGTTTGAGCAGTTCTTC. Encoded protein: CASSLGQGFEQFF.

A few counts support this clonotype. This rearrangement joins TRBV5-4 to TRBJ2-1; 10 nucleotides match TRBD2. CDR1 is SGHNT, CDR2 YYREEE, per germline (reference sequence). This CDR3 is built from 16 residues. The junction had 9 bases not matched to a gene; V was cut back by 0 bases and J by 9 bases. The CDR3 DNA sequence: TGTGCCAGCAGCTTGGTACCTAGCGGGAGCGCGGGTGAGCAGTTCTTC. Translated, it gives CASSLVPSGSAGEQFF.

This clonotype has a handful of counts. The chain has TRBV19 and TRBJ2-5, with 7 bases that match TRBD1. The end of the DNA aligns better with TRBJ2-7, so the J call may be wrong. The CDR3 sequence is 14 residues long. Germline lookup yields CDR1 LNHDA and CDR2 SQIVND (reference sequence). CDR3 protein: CASIPGQPSYEQYF. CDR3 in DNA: TGTGCCAGTATTCCGGGACAGCCCTCCTACGAGCAGTACTTC.

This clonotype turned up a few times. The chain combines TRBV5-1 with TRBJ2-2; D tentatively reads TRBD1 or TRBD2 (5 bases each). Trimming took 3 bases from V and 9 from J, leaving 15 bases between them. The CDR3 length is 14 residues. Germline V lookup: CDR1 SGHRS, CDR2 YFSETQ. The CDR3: CASSYGTHGWELFF. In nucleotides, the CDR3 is TGCGCCAGCAGCTACGGGACCCACGGCTGGGAGCTGTTTTTT.

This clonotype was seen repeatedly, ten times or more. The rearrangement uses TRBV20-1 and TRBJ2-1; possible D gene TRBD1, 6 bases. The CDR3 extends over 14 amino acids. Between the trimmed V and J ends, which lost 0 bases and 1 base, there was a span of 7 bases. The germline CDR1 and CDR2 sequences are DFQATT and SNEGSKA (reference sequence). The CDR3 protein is CSAREGGSYNEQFF. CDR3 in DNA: TGCAGTGCTAGAGAAGGGGGATCCTACAATGAGCAGTTCTTC.

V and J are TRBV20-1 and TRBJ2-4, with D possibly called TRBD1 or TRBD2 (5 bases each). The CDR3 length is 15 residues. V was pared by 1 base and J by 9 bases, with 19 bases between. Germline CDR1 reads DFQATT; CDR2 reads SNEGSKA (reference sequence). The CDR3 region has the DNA TGCAGTGCTAGAGCCCAGGGAGCGGACCCTTGCATTCAGTACTTC. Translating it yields CSARAQGADPCIQYF.

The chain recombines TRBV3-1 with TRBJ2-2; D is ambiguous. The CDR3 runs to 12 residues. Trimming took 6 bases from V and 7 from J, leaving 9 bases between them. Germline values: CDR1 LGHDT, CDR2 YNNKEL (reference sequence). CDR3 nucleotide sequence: TGTGCCAGCAGGCCTAGAGACGGGGAGCTGTTTTTT. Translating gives CASRPRDGELFF.

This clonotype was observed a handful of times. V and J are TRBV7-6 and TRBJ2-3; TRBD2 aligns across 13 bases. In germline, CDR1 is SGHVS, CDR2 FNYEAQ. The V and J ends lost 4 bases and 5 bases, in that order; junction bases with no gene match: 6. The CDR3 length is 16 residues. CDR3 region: CASSSGLAGAQDTQYF. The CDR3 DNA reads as TGTGCCAGCAGCTCTGGACTAGCGGGAGCTCAAGATACGCAGTATTTT.

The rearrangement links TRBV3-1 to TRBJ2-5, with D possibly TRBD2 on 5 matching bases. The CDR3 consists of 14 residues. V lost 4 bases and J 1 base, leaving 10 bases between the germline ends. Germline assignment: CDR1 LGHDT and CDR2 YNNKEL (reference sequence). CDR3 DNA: TGTGCCAGCAGCCCCCTCAGCGGCCAAGAGACCCAGTACTTC. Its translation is CASSPLSGQETQYF.

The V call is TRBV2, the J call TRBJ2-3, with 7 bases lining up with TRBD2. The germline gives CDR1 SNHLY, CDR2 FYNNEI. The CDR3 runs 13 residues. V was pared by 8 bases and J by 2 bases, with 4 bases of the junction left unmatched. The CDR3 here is CASGRDYTDTQYF. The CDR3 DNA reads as TGTGCCAGCGGACGGGACTACACAGATACGCAGTATTTT.

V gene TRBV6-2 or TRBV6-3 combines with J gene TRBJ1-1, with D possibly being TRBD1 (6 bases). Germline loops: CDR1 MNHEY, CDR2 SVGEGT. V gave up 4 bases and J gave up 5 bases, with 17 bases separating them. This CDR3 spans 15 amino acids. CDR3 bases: TGTGCCAGCAGTTCCCGATGGGGGCTTTTGACTGAAGCTTTCTTT. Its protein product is CASSSRWGLLTEAFF.

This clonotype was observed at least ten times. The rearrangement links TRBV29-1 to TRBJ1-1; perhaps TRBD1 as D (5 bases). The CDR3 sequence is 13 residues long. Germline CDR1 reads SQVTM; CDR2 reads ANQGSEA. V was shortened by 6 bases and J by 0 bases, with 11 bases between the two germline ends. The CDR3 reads CSVEDTLNTEAFF. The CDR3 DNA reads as TGCAGCGTAGAGGACACTTTGAACACTGAAGCTTTCTTT.

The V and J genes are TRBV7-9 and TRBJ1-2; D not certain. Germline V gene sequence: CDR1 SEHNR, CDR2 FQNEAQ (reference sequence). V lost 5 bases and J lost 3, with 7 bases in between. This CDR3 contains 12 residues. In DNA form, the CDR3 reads TGTGCCAGCAGCCCCCTCGACTATGGCTACACCTTC. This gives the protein CASSPLDYGYTF.

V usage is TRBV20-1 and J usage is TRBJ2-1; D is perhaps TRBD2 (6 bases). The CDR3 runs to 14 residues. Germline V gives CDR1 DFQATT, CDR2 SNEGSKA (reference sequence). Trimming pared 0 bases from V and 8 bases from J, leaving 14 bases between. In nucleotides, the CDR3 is TGCAGTGCTAGAGATTGGAGGGATAGTTATGAGCAGTTCTTC. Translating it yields CSARDWRDSYEQFF.

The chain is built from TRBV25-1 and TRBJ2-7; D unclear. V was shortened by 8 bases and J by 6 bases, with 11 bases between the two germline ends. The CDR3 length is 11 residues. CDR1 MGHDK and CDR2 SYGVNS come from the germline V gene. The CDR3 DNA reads TGTGCCAGCCGCGGAGTATTCGAGCAGTACTTC. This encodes CASRGVFEQYF.

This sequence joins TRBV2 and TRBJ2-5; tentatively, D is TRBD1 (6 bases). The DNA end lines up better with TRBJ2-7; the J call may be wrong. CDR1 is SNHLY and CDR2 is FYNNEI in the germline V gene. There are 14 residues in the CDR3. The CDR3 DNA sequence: TGTGCCAGCAGGGTCCGGGACACCTCCTACGAGCAGTACTTC. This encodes CASRVRDTSYEQYF.

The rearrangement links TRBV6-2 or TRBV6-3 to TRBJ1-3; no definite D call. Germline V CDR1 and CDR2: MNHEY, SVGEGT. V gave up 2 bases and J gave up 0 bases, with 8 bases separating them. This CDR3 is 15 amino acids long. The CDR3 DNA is TGTGCCAGCAGTTACCTTGGCAGCTCTGGAAACACCATATATTTT. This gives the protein CASSYLGSSGNTIYF.

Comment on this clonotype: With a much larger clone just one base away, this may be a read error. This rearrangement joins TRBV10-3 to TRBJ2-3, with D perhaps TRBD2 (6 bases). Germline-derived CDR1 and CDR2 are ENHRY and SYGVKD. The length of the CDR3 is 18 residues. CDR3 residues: CATGERYSGPSGTDAQYF. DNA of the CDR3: TGTGCCACTGGGGAGAGATATAGCGGACCAAGCGGCACAGATGCGCAGTATTTT.

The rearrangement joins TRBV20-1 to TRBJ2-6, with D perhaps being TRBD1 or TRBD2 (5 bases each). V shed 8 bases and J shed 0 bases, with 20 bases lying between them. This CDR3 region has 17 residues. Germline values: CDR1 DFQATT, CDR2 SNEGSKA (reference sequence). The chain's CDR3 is CSTLTGTIFSGANVLTF. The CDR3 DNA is TGCAGTACGTTGACCGGGACCATCTTCTCTGGGGCCAACGTCCTGACTTTC.

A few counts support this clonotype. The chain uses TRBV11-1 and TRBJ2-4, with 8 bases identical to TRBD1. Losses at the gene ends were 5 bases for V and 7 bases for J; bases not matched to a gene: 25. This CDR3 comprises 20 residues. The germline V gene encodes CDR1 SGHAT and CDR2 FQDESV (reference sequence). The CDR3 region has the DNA TGTGCCAGCAGCCCGAGGTCAGGGGGCGTAAATCCTTCCCCCCTGAACATTCAGTACTTC. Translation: CASSPRSGGVNPSPLNIQYF.

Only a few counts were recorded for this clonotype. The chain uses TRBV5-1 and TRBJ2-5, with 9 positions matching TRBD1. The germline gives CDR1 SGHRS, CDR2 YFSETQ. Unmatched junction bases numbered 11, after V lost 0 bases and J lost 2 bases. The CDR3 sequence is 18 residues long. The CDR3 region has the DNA TGCGCCAGCAGCTTGGAGGGACAGGGAGGGTCCGGGCAAGAGACCCAGTACTTC. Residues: CASSLEGQGGSGQETQYF.

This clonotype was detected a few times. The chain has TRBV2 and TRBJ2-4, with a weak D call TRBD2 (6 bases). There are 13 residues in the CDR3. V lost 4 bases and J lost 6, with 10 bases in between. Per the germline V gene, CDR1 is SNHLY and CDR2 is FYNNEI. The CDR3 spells CASSVEGLNIQYF. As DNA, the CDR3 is TGTGCCAGCAGTGTGGAGGGCCTAAACATTCAGTACTTC.

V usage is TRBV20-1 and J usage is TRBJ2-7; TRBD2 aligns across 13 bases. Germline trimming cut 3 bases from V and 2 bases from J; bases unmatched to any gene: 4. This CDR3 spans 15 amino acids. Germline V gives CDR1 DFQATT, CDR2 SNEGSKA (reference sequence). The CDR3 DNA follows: TGCAGTGCTAGTGGGGGACTAGCGGGACCCTACGAGCAGTACTTC. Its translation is CSASGGLAGPYEQYF.

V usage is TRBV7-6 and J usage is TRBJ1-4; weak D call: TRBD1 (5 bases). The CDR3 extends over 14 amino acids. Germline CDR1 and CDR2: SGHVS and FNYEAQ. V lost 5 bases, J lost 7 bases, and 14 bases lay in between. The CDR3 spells CASSPIGGSEKLFF. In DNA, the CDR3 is TGTGCCAGCAGCCCGATCGGGGGTAGTGAAAAACTGTTTTTT.

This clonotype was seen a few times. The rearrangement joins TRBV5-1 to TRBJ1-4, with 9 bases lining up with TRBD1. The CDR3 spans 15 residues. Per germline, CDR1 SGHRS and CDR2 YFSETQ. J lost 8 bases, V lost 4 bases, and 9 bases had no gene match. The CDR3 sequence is CASSPMTGGKEKLFF. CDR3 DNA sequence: TGCGCCAGCAGCCCGATGACAGGGGGAAAGGAAAAACTGTTTTTT.